This passage covers 25 T cell receptor beta chains from one sample sequenced in a study of cytomegalovirus exposure and HLA in healthy donors (dated by TCRdb to 2015 to 2018). Libraries were made using the immunoSEQ multiplex PCR assay. For the multiplex PCR, a mixture combining 60 forward primers for TCR Vbeta segments and 13 reverse primers for TCR Jbeta segments was used. The immuneACCESS repertoire file appears here via TCRdb, limited to in-frame rearrangements. These files lack a portion of the clones; in checked studies, under half of the deficit traces to unresolved V genes, and the cause of the others is not known. The sample profile shows about 210,000 clones; about 80% of them were found once. The top ten constitute around 3.5% of the sample. Sequencing was done on a sample of PBMCs. The receptor source for this set is a man aged 35 to 55 in good health and CMV-seropositive.

The chain employs TRBV9 and TRBJ2-7, with 8 bases aligning to TRBD1. The germline V gene has CDR1 SGDLS and CDR2 YYNGEE. V shed 0 bases and J 4 bases; nucleotides not matched to a gene: 6. The CDR3 length is 15 residues. The CDR3 DNA reads as TGTGCCAGCAGCGTAGGGGACAGGTTCATATACGAGCAGTACTTC. This encodes CASSVGDRFIYEQYF.

The sample holds a few counts of this clone. The chain's CDR3 is CASSWGDRGTYEQYF. As DNA, the CDR3 is TGTGCCAGCAGCTGGGGGGACAGGGGTACCTACGAGCAGTACTTC. J is TRBJ2-7 and V is TRBV5-8, with 10 bases lining up with TRBD1. The length of the CDR3 is 15 residues. Germline V CDR1 and CDR2: SGHTS, YDEGEE. The V gene end was trimmed by 3 bases and the J gene end by 2 bases; junction bases not matched to a gene: 5.

This chain joins TRBV25-1 and TRBJ2-1; 7 bases are shared with TRBD2. V shed 3 bases and J 4 bases; nucleotides not matched to a gene: 6. There are 15 residues in the CDR3. Per germline, CDR1 MGHDK and CDR2 SYGVNS. As DNA, the CDR3 is TGTGCCAGCAGTGACTTCGGCGGGAGTTACAATGAGCAGTTCTTC. This codes for CASSDFGGSYNEQFF.

The chain combines TRBV9 with TRBJ1-3; 9 nucleotides line up with TRBD1. This CDR3 has 15 residues. Germline CDR1 reads SGDLS; CDR2 reads YYNGEE. V shed 3 bases, J shed 4 bases, and the junction held 5 bases outside the gene matches. The CDR3 protein is CASSAGTGTGNTIYF. CDR3 in DNA: TGTGCCAGCAGCGCCGGGACAGGGACCGGAAACACCATATATTTT.

This clone was recorded only once. The rearrangement joins TRBV5-1 to TRBJ1-3; D possibly corresponds to TRBD1 (5 bases). V gave up 0 bases and J gave up 4 bases, with 8 bases separating them. The CDR3 covers 14 residues. Germline V CDR1 and CDR2: SGHRS, YFSETQ. As DNA, the CDR3 is TGCGCCAGCAGCTTGGCAGGGTACGGAAACACCATATATTTT. Its protein is CASSLAGYGNTIYF.

This clone was counted between two and nine times. The chain combines TRBV28 with TRBJ1-5; a weak D match, TRBD1 (5 bases). V lost 4 bases and J lost 5, with 12 bases in between. Germline V gene sequence: CDR1 MDHEN, CDR2 SYDVKM. The CDR3 runs to 14 residues. The CDR3 loop is CASSSIQGDQPQHF. The CDR3 DNA reads TGTGCCAGCAGTTCGATCCAAGGGGATCAGCCCCAGCATTTT.

The chain recombines TRBV10-2 with TRBJ2-4, with TRBD1 as a possible D gene (6 bases). The CDR3 is 13 residues long. CDR1 and CDR2 from the germline V gene are WSHSY and SAAADI. V gave up 3 bases and J gave up 12 bases, with 15 bases separating them. CDR3 sequence reads: CASSDSGSGDQYF. The CDR3 nucleotides read TGCGCCAGCAGTGATTCGGGGTCAGGGGATCAGTACTTC.

The chain recombines TRBV4-1 with TRBJ2-3; D is possibly TRBD2 (5 bases). This CDR3 has 17 amino acids. Trimming took 1 base from V and 1 from J, leaving 15 bases between them. The V gene's germline CDR1 is MGHRA and CDR2 YSYEKL. CDR3 coding DNA: TGCGCCAGCAGCCAAGTCCGACGGGTGAGGGGCACAGATACGCAGTATTTT. Translated, it gives CASSQVRRVRGTDTQYF.

This clone came up once. The chain recombines TRBV5-5 with TRBJ1-6; maybe TRBD1 (6 bases). The CDR3 consists of 16 residues. The germline V gene has CDR1 SGHKS and CDR2 YYEKEE (reference sequence). Trimming left V 3 bases short and J 3 bases short, with 13 bases between. CDR3 DNA: TGTGCCAGCAGCTCGGCGCAGGGACACTATAATTCACCCCTCCACTTT. Encoded protein: CASSSAQGHYNSPLHF.

The rearrangement uses TRBV5-4 and TRBJ1-1; TRBD1 agrees at 7 bases. The CDR3 has 15 residues. Per germline, CDR1 SGHNT and CDR2 YYREEE (reference sequence). Losses at the gene ends were 0 bases for V and 1 base for J; bases not matched to a gene: 3. CDR3 nucleotide sequence: TGTGCCAGCAGCTTGGCCAACAGGGGGAACACTGAAGCTTTCTTT. Translation: CASSLANRGNTEAFF.

The chain joins TRBV7-2 to TRBJ2-5; TRBD2 agrees at 9 bases. This CDR3 comprises 15 residues. V was clipped by 5 bases and J by 6 bases; unmatched bases: 10. CDR1 SGHTA and CDR2 FQGNSA come from the germline V gene. DNA for the CDR3: TGTGCCAGCAGCATGACCGGGACTAGCCAGAAGACCCAGTACTTC. Translating gives CASSMTGTSQKTQYF.

V gene TRBV6-6 combines with J gene TRBJ2-2, with TRBD1 matching 8 bases. The length of the CDR3 is 15 residues. Germline CDR1 and CDR2: MNHNY and SVGAGI (reference sequence). With 8 bases clipped from V and 0 bases from J, the junction kept 5 bases outside the gene matches. CDR3: CASSPGGANTGELFF. CDR3 in DNA: TGTGCCAGCTCACCAGGGGGCGCGAACACCGGGGAGCTGTTTTTT.

The genes are TRBV7-9 and TRBJ1-5; TRBD1 matches 8 bases. The CDR3 contains 14 residues. The V segment lost 3 bases and the J segment 2 bases; nucleotides outside the gene matches: 0. Germline loops: CDR1 SEHNR, CDR2 FQNEAQ (reference sequence). This CDR3 is CASSLTGGNQPQHF. CDR3 DNA: TGTGCCAGCAGCTTGACAGGGGGCAATCAGCCCCAGCATTTT. The full variable domain, with the rest looked up from reference TRBV7-9 and TRBJ1-5, is DTGVSQNPRHKITKRGQNVTFRCDPISEHNRLYWYRQTLGQGPEFLTYFQNEAQLEKSRLLSDRFSAERPKGSFSTLEIQRTEQGDSAMYLCASSLTGGNQPQHFGDGTRLSIL.

This chain uses TRBV7-3 with TRBJ2-3; TRBD2 matches 7 bases. Germline V gene lookup returns CDR1 SGHTA and CDR2 FQGTGA. The CDR3 is made up of 16 amino acids. The V segment lost 0 bases and the J segment 3 bases; nucleotides outside the gene matches: 6. Here the CDR3 DNA reads TGTGCCAGCAGCTTAACGGGGGGAGCGGGAACAGATACGCAGTATTTT. As protein: CASSLTGGAGTDTQYF.

V gene TRBV6-1 combines with J gene TRBJ2-3; the D gene is possibly TRBD1 (5 bases). The V gene's germline CDR1 is MNHNS and CDR2 SASEGT. V was trimmed by 0 bases and J by 1 base, leaving 5 bases between them. The CDR3 covers 14 residues. CDR3: CASSEAGRTDTQYF. The CDR3 coding sequence is TGTGCCAGCAGTGAAGCGGGGCGCACAGATACGCAGTATTTT.

This clone was recorded once. The chain carries TRBV7-2 and TRBJ2-7, with 8 nucleotides matching TRBD1. This CDR3 contains 12 residues. Germline V gene data show CDR1 as SGHTA and CDR2 as FQGNSA. J lost 6 bases, V lost 4 bases, and 2 bases had no gene match. The CDR3 reads CASSSTGVEQYF. CDR3 nucleotides: TGTGCCAGCAGCTCGACAGGGGTCGAGCAGTACTTC.

The chain couples TRBV27 to TRBJ2-7; TRBD1 aligns across 12 bases. The CDR3 extends over 17 amino acids. Germline CDR1 and CDR2: MNHEY and SMNVEV (reference sequence). V was pared by 1 base and J by 4 bases, with 8 bases of the junction left unmatched. CDR3 DNA sequence: TGTGCCAGCAGTTTATTGGGACAGGGGGCAGGGGGTTACGAGCAGTACTTC. The encoded protein is CASSLLGQGAGGYEQYF.

The chain couples TRBV28 to TRBJ1-2; tentatively, D is TRBD1 (5 bases). V was trimmed by 4 bases and J by 5 bases, leaving 23 bases between them. CDR1 and CDR2 (germline): MDHEN, SYDVKM. The CDR3 length is 17 residues. As DNA, the CDR3 is TGTGCCAGCAGTTCCCCTTCCTCTACGGGACTCGGTTATGGCTACACCTTC. It is translated as CASSSPSSTGLGYGYTF.

V and J are TRBV4-1 and TRBJ2-1, with TRBD2 as a possible D gene (6 bases). Deletions cut 1 base from V and 0 bases from J, with 7 bases between. Germline V gene data show CDR1 as MGHRA and CDR2 as YSYEKL. The CDR3 runs to 15 residues. Here the CDR3 reads CASSQVGSSYNEQFF. The CDR3, as DNA: TGCGCCAGCAGCCAAGTCGGGAGCTCCTACAATGAGCAGTTCTTC.

This clone was recorded a few times. The J gene is TRBJ2-5, the V gene TRBV4-2, with D maybe TRBD2 (6 bases). The DNA end favors TRBJ2-7, so the J call may be wrong. Germline V gives CDR1 LGHNA, CDR2 YNFKEQ. There are 14 residues in the CDR3. The CDR3 DNA reads as TGTGCCAGCAGCCAAGAGCCCCGGGAGCACGAGCAGTACTTC. Its protein product is CASSQEPREHEQYF.

This clone was seen just once. The CDR3 sequence is CASSLDGSDTQYF. In DNA form, the CDR3 reads TGTGCCAGCAGCTTAGACGGTTCAGATACGCAGTATTTT. The chain recombines TRBV7-9 with TRBJ2-3; no reliable D call. V gave up 1 base and J gave up 4 bases, with 6 bases separating them. CDR1 SEHNR and CDR2 FQNEAQ come from the germline V gene (reference sequence). CDR3 size: 13 residues.

The V gene is TRBV28, the J gene TRBJ2-5; TRBD1 is a possible D gene (5 bases). The better agreement between TRBJ2-7 and the DNA end casts doubt on the J call. There are 12 residues in the CDR3. Germline V lookup: CDR1 MDHEN, CDR2 SYDVKM. In nucleotides, the CDR3 is TGTGCCAGCAGAGGGGAAATCTACGAGCAGTACTTC. Its protein product is CASRGEIYEQYF.

Here the CDR3 reads CASSFGGEGSYNEQFF. CDR3 bases: TGTGCCAGCAGCTTCGGGGGGGAAGGCTCCTACAATGAGCAGTTCTTC. The chain combines TRBV7-8 with TRBJ2-1, with 8 bases identical to TRBD2. V was pared by 3 bases and J by 0 bases, with 4 bases of the junction left unmatched. The CDR3 is 16 amino acids. In germline, CDR1 is SGHVS, CDR2 FQNEAQ.

In regard to this clone: The junction shows a germline mismatch at one end, possibly a read error. The chain has TRBV4-1 and TRBJ1-6; perhaps TRBD1 as D (6 bases). The CDR3 runs 15 residues. The V gene's germline CDR1 is MGHRA and CDR2 YSYEKL. Here the CDR3 reads CASSQGGLINSPLHF. Written as DNA, the CDR3 is TGTGCCAGCAGCCAAGGGGGACTGATTAATTCACCCCTCCACTTT.

This chain uses TRBV11-2 with TRBJ2-7, with a tentative D call TRBD1 (5 bases). Germline-derived CDR1 and CDR2 are SGHAT and FQNNGV. This CDR3 is 15 amino acids long. Deletions cut 0 bases from V and 3 bases from J, with 12 bases between. The DNA of the CDR3 is TGTGCCAGCAGCTTAGATTCCGGACATCTCTACGAGCAGTACTTC. Translated: CASSLDSGHLYEQYF.